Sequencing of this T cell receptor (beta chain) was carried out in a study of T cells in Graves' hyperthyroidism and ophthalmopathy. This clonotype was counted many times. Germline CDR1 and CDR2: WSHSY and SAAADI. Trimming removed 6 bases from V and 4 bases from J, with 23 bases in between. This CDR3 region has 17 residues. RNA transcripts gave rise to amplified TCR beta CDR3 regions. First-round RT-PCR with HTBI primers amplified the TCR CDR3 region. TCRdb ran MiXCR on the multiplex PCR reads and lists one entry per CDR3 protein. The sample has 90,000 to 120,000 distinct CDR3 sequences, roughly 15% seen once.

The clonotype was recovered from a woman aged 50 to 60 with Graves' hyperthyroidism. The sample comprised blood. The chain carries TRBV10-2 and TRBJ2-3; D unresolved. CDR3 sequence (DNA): TGCGCCAGCAGCCCTGGGTTTGGCAGCGCTCGTGCAGATACGCAGTATTTT. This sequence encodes CASSPGFGSARADTQYF.